This T cell receptor (beta chain) was recorded in a study of blood T cell repertoires in COVID-19. Study-wide context: COVID-19 samples collected from the United States, Italy and Spain covered acute and convalescent phases. Sources were T cells, B-cell-depleted T cells, or PBMCs; the material itself was cDNA or gDNA.

Original processing notes: Counts of nucleated cells, estimated from reference gene primer amplification, were obtained. The repertoire was sequenced with immunoSEQ multiplex PCR; TCRdb's copy has only in-frame clones and lacks some. V and J calls and clone size are those listed in that table; D and trimming were worked out from the DNA. The sample lists just over 650,000 clones; 85% to 90% were seen once. The CDR3 covers 15 residues. The germline V and J ends were trimmed by 6 bases and 4 bases, with 18 bases remaining between them. Looked up from germline, CDR1 is SGHVS and CDR2 is FNYEAQ. The origin of this receptor is a woman under 30 with acute or convalescent COVID-19. The specimen was peripheral blood. The rearrangement joins TRBV7-6 to TRBJ1-2; the D gene is possibly TRBD1 (6 bases). Here the CDR3 DNA reads TGTGCCAGCAGTCCCACAGGGCTTTGGATCTATGGCTACACCTTC. This translates into CASSPTGLWIYGYTF.